This T cell receptor (beta chain) is from a study of blood T cell repertoires in COVID-19. Study at large: COVID-19 samples collected from the United States, Italy and Spain covered acute and convalescent phases. Nucleic acid was either cDNA or gDNA, and it came from T cells, B-cell-depleted T cells, or PBMCs.

V lost 6 bases to trimming and J lost 1 base; unmatched junction nucleotides: 4. Looked up from germline, CDR1 is MNHEY and CDR2 is SVGAGI. The CDR3 runs to 15 residues. Data came from immunoSEQ multiplex PCR; TCRdb stores just in-frame clones and leaves some out. This sample has about 180,000 clones; about 80% occur once, and the top ten carry approximately 15%. Participants, about 18 to 90 years old, spanned fewer than 30 US areas. Those designated as exposed participants met a COVID-19 case within 2 weeks before study entry. The rearrangement uses TRBV6-5 and TRBJ2-3; 10 nucleotides match TRBD2. The sequenced sample consisted of PBMCs or T cells enriched from blood (not recorded which). This receptor was taken from a man between 60 and 75 years old who had been exposed to COVID-19. The CDR3 loop is CASRGGLAGTDTQYF. The CDR3 coding sequence is TGTGCCAGCAGGGGCGGACTAGCGGGCACAGATACGCAGTATTTT.